This TCR beta chain was sequenced during a study of spatial heterogeneity in lung cancer. Study-wide results and limits: There were more appearances of ubiquitous expanded tumor TCRs in blood at resection than at follow-up.

Every molecule of TCR cDNA had its own unique molecular identifier. TCRdb recomputed calls from the 5' RACE reads with MiXCR, one row per CDR3 protein. The repertoire holds about 86,000 distinct CDR3 sequences, with 10% to 15% as singletons. In the case of this clonotype: Antigen specificity is unknown.

CDR1 and CDR2 from the germline V gene are SGHNT and YYREEE (reference sequence). Trimming shortened V by 4 bases and J by 0 bases, and 17 bases separated the two germline ends. CDR3 length equals 17 residues. Time point meaning: sample taken at primary tumor resection. The input material, whole RNA from tumor, nontumor lung or frozen PBMC, was sequenced unsorted. Samples were donated by 72 untreated early-stage non-small cell lung cancer patients. Sequences were derived from PBMCs, sampled at surgery. This clonotype was obtained from a male donor with early-stage non-small cell lung cancer. The chain employs TRBV5-4 and TRBJ2-1; D might be TRBD1 (6 bases). As DNA, the CDR3 is TGTGCCAGCAGCCGTCCCGGGACACGGAGCTCCTACAATGAGCAGTTCTTC. This sequence encodes CASSRPGTRSSYNEQFF.